This entry is about one TCR beta chain. The sample belongs to a study of blood T cell repertoires in COVID-19. Sequencing was performed with immunoSEQ multiplex PCR; in TCRdb, only in-frame clones are kept and a portion is missing. Of 200,000 to 250,000 clones detected, about 87% appear once; the ten largest clones hold roughly 6.8%. The germline CDR1 and CDR2 sequences are SEHNR and FQNEAQ (reference sequence). There are 17 residues in the CDR3. V was trimmed by 3 bases and J by 4 bases, leaving 19 bases between them. The chain has TRBV7-9 and TRBJ1-5, with TRBD1 as a possible D gene (6 bases). The clonotype was recovered from a woman under 40 with COVID-19, enrolled during active disease. Sequencing input: peripheral blood. CDR3 sequence: CASSFFIGGRGNQPQHF. CDR3 nucleotide sequence: TGTGCCAGCAGCTTTTTTATCGGGGGGCGCGGGAATCAGCCCCAGCATTTT.